Detailed here is one T cell receptor (beta chain). These data belong to a study of T cells after somatic rescue of genetic block. V shed 4 bases, J shed 7 bases, and the junction held 6 bases outside the gene matches. CDR3 length: 15 residues. Germline loops: CDR1 SGHTA, CDR2 FQGTGA. The protocol was immunoSEQ multiplex PCR, while the TCRdb copy is restricted to in-frame clones and leaves out a portion. Of about 110,000 clones listed, over 80% are singletons. V and J are TRBV7-3 and TRBJ2-2; TRBD1 agrees at 10 bases. Sequencing input: peripheral blood mononuclear cells (PBMCs). The sequence came from a woman aged 18-29 years. CDR3 residues: CASSSGTGAFGELFF. Written as DNA, the CDR3 is TGTGCCAGCAGCTCCGGGACAGGGGCCTTCGGGGAGCTGTTTTTT.